This T cell receptor (beta chain) is drawn from a study of spatial heterogeneity in lung cancer. There are many counts of this clonotype. TCRdb reanalysed the 5' RACE reads using MiXCR and keeps one entry per CDR3 protein. The table shows around 10,000 distinct CDR3 sequences, with roughly 3.7% occurring only once. Specified time point: sample taken at primary tumor resection. The sample was PBMCs, taken at surgery. The TCR comes from a female donor with early-stage non-small cell lung cancer.

The CDR3 DNA is TGCAGTGCTCAACTTCCCGGGGAGACCCAGTACTTC. Protein sequence: CSAQLPGETQYF. This chain links TRBV20-1 with TRBJ2-5; D is undetermined. In germline, CDR1 is DFQATT, CDR2 SNEGSKA (reference sequence). This CDR3 contains 12 residues. V gave up 5 bases and J gave up 5 bases, with 12 bases separating them.